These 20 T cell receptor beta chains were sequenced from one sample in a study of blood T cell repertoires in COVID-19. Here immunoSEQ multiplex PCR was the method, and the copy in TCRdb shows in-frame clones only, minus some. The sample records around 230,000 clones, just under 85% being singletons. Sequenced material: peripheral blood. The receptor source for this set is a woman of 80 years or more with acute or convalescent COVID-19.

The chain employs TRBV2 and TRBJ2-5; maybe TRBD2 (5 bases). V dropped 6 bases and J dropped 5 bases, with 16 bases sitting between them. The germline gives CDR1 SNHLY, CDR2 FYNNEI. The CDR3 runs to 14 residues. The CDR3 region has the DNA TGTGCCAGCAGGGGCCCAGGACCGGGGGAGACCCAGTACTTC. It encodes CASRGPGPGETQYF.

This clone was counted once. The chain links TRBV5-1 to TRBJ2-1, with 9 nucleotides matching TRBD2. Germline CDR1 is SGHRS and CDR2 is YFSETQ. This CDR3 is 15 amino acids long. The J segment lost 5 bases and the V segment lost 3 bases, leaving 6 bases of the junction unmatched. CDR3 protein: CASSWTGGGDNEQFF. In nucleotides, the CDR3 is TGCGCCAGCAGCTGGACTGGCGGGGGGGACAATGAGCAGTTCTTC.

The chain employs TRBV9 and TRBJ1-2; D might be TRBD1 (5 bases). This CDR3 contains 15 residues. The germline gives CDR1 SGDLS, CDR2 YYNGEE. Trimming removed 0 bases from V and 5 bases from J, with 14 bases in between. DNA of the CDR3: TGTGCCAGCAGCGTAGAAGACAGTTGGAAGTATGGCTACACCTTC. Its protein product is CASSVEDSWKYGYTF.

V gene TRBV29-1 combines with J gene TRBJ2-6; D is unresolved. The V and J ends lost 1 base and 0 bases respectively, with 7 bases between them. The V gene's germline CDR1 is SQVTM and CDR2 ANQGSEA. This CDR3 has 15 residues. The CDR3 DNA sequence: TGCAGCGTTGAAGGGGCAGACTCTGGGGCCAACGTCCTGACTTTC. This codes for CSVEGADSGANVLTF.

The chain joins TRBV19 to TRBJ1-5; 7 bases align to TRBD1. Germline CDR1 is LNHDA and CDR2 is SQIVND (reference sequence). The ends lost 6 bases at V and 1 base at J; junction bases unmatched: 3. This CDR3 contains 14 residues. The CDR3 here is CASRKGASNQPQHF. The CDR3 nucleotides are TGTGCCAGTAGGAAGGGGGCGAGCAATCAGCCCCAGCATTTT. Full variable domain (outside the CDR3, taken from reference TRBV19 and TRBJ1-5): DGGITQSPKYLFRKEGQNVTLSCEQNLNHDAMYWYRQDPGQGLRLIYYSQIVNDFQKGDIAEGYSVSREKKESFPLTVTSAQKNPTAFYLCASRKGASNQPQHFGDGTRLSIL.

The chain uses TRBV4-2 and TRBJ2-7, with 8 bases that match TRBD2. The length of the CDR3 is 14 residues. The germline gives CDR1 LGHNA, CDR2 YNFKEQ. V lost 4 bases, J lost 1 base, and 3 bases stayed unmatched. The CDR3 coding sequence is TGTGCCAGCAGCCCGGGGGGGAAATCCTACGAGCAGTACTTC. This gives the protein CASSPGGKSYEQYF.

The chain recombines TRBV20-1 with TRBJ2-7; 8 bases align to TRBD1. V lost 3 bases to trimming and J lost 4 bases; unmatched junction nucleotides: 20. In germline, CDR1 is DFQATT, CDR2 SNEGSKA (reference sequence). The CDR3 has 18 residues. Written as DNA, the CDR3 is TGCAGTGCTAGTGACCCCGTTAGTGGTGGCAGGGGGCAATACGAGCAGTACTTC. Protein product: CSASDPVSGGRGQYEQYF.

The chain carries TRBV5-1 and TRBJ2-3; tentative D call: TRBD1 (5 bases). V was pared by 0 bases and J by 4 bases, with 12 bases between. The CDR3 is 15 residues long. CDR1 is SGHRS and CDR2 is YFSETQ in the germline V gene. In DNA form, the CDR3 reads TGCGCCAGCAGCTTGGGTCAGGGCAAAGCAGATACGCAGTATTTT. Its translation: CASSLGQGKADTQYF.

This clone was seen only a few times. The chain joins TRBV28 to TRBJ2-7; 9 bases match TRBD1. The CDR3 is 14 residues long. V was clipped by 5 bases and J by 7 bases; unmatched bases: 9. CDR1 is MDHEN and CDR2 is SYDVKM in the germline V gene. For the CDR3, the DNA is TGTGCCAGCAGTGCACCGGGACAGGGAACGGAGCAGTACTTC. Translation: CASSAPGQGTEQYF.

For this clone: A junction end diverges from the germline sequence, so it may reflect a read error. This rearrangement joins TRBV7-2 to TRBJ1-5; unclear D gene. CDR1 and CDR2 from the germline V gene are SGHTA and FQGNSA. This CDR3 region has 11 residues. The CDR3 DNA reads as TGTGCCAGCAGCTTTGGCAGGACTTTGTATTTT. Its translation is CASSFGRTLYF.

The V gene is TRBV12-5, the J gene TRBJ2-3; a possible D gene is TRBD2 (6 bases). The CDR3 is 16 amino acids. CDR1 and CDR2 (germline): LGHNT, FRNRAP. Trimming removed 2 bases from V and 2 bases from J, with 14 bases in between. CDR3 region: CASGLPPGLTTDTQYF. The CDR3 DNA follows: TGTGCTAGTGGTTTGCCACCGGGACTCACCACAGATACGCAGTATTTT.

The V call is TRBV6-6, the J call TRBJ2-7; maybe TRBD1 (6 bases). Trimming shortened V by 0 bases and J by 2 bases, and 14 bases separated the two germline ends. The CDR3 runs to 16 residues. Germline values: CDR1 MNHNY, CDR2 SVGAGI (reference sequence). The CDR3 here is CASSYSQGPPTYEQYF. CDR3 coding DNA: TGTGCCAGCAGTTACTCTCAGGGGCCTCCGACCTACGAGCAGTACTTC.

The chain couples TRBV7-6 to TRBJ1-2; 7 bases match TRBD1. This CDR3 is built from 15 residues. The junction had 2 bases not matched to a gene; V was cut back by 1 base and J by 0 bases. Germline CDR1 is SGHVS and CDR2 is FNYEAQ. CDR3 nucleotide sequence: TGTGCCAGCAGCTTAGGACAGGGCGCTAACTATGGCTACACCTTC. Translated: CASSLGQGANYGYTF.

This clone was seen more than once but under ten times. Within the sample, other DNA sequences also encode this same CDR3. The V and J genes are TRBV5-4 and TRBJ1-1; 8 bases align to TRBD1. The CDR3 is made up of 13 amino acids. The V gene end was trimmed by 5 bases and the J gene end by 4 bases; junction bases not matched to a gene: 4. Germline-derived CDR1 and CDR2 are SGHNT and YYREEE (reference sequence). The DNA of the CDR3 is TGTGCCAGCAGTTTAGACAGGGGCACTGAAGCTTTCTTT. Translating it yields CASSLDRGTEAFF.

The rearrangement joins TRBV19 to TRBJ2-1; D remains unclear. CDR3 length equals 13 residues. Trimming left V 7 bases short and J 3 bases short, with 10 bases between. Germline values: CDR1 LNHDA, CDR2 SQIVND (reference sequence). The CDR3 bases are TGTGCCAGTAAGTCGGCGGTCTACAATGAGCAGTTCTTC. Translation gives CASKSAVYNEQFF.

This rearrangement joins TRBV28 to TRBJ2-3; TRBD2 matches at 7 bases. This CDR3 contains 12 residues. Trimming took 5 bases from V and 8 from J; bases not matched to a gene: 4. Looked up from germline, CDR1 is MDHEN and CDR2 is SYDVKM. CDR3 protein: CASSLGEGTQYF. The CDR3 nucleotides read TGTGCCAGCAGTCTCGGGGAGGGTACGCAGTATTTT.

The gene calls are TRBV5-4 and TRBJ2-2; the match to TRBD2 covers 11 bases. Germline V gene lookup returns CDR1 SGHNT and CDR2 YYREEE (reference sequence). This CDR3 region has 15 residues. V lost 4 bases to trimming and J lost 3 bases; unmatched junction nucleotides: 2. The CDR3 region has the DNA TGTGCCAGCAGCACGGGACTAGCGGACACCGGGGAGCTGTTTTTT. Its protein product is CASSTGLADTGELFF.

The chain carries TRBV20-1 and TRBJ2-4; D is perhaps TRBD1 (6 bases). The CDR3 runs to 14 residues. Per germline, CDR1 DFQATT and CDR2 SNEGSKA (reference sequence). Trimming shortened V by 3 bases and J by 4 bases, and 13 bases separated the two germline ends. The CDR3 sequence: CSASQGPGKNIQYF. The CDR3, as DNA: TGCAGTGCTAGTCAGGGGCCCGGGAAAAACATTCAGTACTTC.

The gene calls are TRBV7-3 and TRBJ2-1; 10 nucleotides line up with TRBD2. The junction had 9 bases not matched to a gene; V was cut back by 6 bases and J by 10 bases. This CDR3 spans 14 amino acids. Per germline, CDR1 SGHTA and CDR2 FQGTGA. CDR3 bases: TGTGCCAGCAGTCCATTAGCGGGGGGCTCCGAGCAGTTCTTC. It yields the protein CASSPLAGGSEQFF.

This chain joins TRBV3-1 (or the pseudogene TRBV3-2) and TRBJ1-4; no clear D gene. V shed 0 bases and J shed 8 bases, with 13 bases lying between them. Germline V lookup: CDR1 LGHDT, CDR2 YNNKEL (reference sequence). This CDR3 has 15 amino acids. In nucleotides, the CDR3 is TGTGCCAGCAGCCAAGATGACGGGAGTTGGGAAAAACTGTTTTTT. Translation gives CASSQDDGSWEKLFF.